These 4 T cell receptor beta chains originate from one sample sequenced in a study of T cells in Graves' hyperthyroidism and ophthalmopathy. From RNA transcripts, TCR beta CDR3 regions were amplified. HTBI primers were used for first-round RT-PCR of the TCR CDR3. A single record per CDR3 protein comes from TCRdb applying MiXCR to the multiplex PCR reads. The sample holds around 570,000 distinct CDR3 sequences, about 20% seen once. Sequencing was carried out using blood. Receptors originate from a man aged 35 to 55 with Graves' ophthalmopathy.

This clonotype was counted between two and nine times. The V call is TRBV7-9, the J call TRBJ2-7; D not resolved. Deletions cut 7 bases from V and 3 bases from J, with 16 bases between. There are 14 residues in the CDR3. The germline gives CDR1 SEHNR, CDR2 FQNEAQ (reference sequence). The CDR3 spells CASNSGDTNYEQYF. In nucleotides, the CDR3 is TGTGCCAGCAACTCCGGTGATACTAACTACGAGCAGTACTTC.

This clonotype was recorded many times. This chain connects TRBV27 to TRBJ2-2, with D hard to call. Looked up from germline, CDR1 is MNHEY and CDR2 is SMNVEV (reference sequence). The CDR3 runs to 12 residues. The V and J ends lost 5 bases and 7 bases respectively, with 8 bases between them. CDR3 loop: CASSLGIGELFF. CDR3 DNA: TGTGCCAGCAGTCTAGGTATCGGGGAGCTGTTTTTT.

This clonotype occurred many times. The chain links TRBV20-1 to TRBJ2-7, with TRBD1 matching over 7 bases. Germline V gene lookup returns CDR1 DFQATT and CDR2 SNEGSKA (reference sequence). The CDR3 length is 14 residues. The V gene end was trimmed by 2 bases and the J gene end by 6 bases; junction bases not matched to a gene: 10. In DNA, the CDR3 is TGCAGTGCTAGACCGGGACAGCCCCAGCCCGAGCAGTACTTC. It specifies CSARPGQPQPEQYF.

This chain uses TRBV20-1 with TRBJ2-1, with TRBD1 as a possible D gene (6 bases). V lost 2 bases, J lost 0 bases, and 11 bases lay in between. The CDR3 covers 15 residues. Germline V lookup: CDR1 DFQATT, CDR2 SNEGSKA (reference sequence). As DNA, the CDR3 is TGCAGTGCTAGAAGGGGGAGAAGCTCCTACAATGAGCAGTTCTTC. Its translation is CSARRGRSSYNEQFF.